This T cell receptor beta chain emerged from a study of blood T cell repertoires in COVID-19. Here immunoSEQ multiplex PCR was the method, and the copy in TCRdb shows in-frame clones only, minus some. The top ten clones hold 25% to 30% of a sample with roughly 53,000 clones, just over 85% of them seen once. Trimming took off 1 base at V and 8 bases at J, with 17 bases between the two ends. This CDR3 is 15 amino acids long. Looked up from germline, CDR1 is SGHVS and CDR2 is FQNEAQ. This TCR was recovered from a human donor in a cohort sampled during active COVID-19. Sequenced sample: peripheral blood. The J gene is TRBJ1-2, the V gene TRBV7-8; D might be TRBD1 (6 bases). Here the CDR3 reads CASSLGSTGLGGYTF. CDR3 bases: TGTGCCAGCAGCTTAGGCAGTACAGGGCTCGGGGGCTACACCTTC.